This is a list of T cell receptor beta chains from one sample in a study of T cells in Graves' hyperthyroidism and ophthalmopathy. Via MiXCR, TCRdb re-called the multiplex PCR reads, giving one row per CDR3 protein. The table has about 840,000 distinct CDR3 sequences, 38% seen once; the top ten hold around 10%. Material: blood. Receptors were obtained from a man in his late teens or twenties with Graves' hyperthyroidism. Each CDR3 is given with its conserved first and last residue. D genes are given only for firm matches. Size values are once, few and many counts, or a class for expanded clones, and some rows have none.

j_call clone_size v_call d_call cdr3_aa
TRBJ2-7 many TRBV7-2 NA CASSVSPYEQYF
TRBJ1-4 NA TRBV9 NA CASSQVGVQTTNEKLFF
TRBJ1-1 many TRBV15 TRBD1 CATSREARGQGVAFF
TRBJ1-3 many TRBV4-2 TRBD1 CASSQDRVVGNTIYF
TRBJ1-1 NA TRBV4-1 TRBD1 CASSQEDRLNTEAFF
TRBJ2-7 NA TRBV29-1 TRBD2 CSGEAGLSEQYF
TRBJ2-7 few TRBV20-1 TRBD1 CSTRDSRGQSNEQYF
TRBJ1-5 many TRBV7-8 NA CASSLRGGSNQPQHF
TRBJ2-7 many TRBV7-8 NA CASSLARLASYEQYF
TRBJ1-1 many TRBV29-1 TRBD1 CSVPGQGAAMNTEAFF
TRBJ2-2 NA TRBV19 NA CASSPVGLNTGELFF
TRBJ1-1 NA TRBV19 NA CASPGNPNTETFF
TRBJ1-2 NA TRBV9 TRBD1 CASSVQIQGARNYGYTF
TRBJ1-4 NA TRBV10-1 NA CASRPGPGEKLFF
TRBJ1-3 NA TRBV7-3 NA CASSPPGLGNTIYF
TRBJ2-7 many TRBV14 TRBD1 CASSVGTGPTKQYF
TRBJ1-1 many TRBV10-3 NA CAISAGVNTEAFF
TRBJ1-2 few TRBV4-1 NA CASSQEGQANGYTF
TRBJ1-1 NA TRBV7-9 NA CASSSSTGQQNTEAFF
TRBJ1-3 NA TRBV7-9 TRBD1 CASSLPTGKIIDSGNTIYF
TRBJ2-7 many TRBV24-1 TRBD1 CATSDFTGAGEQYF
TRBJ1-6 many TRBV10-3 TRBD1 CASNTGVNNSPLHF
TRBJ1-1 NA TRBV5-1 NA CASQQGGTEAFF
TRBJ1-2 many TRBV6-5 NA CASSYGTRDGYTF
TRBJ1-6 many TRBV7-9 NA CASSLEGRDSPLHF
TRBJ2-7 many TRBV29-1 NA CSVENGEQYF
TRBJ1-1 many TRBV10-2 NA CASRIAQNTEAFF
TRBJ1-3 once TRBV9 TRBD1 CAGSVAGTGFSGNTIYF
TRBJ1-2 few TRBV19 TRBD1 CASRGTGPYGYTF
TRBJ2-7 NA TRBV4-1 TRBD1 CASSQVTDRAYEQYF
TRBJ1-2 many TRBV29-1 NA CSEDRGYTF
TRBJ1-1 NA TRBV25-1 NA CASSERQGWGTEAFF
TRBJ1-5 many TRBV2 NA CASRMTVGVNQPQHF
TRBJ1-4 NA TRBV20-1 TRBD1 CSARKGGADEKLFF
TRBJ1-5 many TRBV9 NA CASSVGTIQPQHF
TRBJ2-7 NA TRBV6-5 NA CASKGRGSSDEQYF